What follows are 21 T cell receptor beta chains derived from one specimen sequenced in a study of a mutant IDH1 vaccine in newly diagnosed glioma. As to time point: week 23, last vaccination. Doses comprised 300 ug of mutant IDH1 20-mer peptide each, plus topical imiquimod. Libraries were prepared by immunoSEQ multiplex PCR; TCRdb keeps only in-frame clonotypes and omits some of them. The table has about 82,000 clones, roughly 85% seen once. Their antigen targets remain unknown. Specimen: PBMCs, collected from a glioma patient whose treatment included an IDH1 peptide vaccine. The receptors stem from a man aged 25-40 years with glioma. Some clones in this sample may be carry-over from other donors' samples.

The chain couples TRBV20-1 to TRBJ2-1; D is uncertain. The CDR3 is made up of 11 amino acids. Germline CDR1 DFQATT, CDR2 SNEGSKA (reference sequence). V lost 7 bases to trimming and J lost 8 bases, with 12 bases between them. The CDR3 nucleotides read TGCAGTGTCCTTACCAAGTATGAGCAGTTCTTC. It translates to CSVLTKYEQFF.

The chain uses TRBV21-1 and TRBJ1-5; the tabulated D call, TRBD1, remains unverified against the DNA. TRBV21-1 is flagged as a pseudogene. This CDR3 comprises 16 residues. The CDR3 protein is CASSKRDRGVNQPQHF. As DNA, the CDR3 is TGTGCCAGCAGCAAAAGGGACAGGGGGGTCAATCAGCCCCAGCATTTT.

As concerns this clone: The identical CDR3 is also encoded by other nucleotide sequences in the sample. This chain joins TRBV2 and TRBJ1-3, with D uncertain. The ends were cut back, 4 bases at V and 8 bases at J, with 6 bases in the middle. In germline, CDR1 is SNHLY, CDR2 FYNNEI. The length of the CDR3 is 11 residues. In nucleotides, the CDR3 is TGTGCCAGCAGTGGTGTGGACACCATATATTTT. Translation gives CASSGVDTIYF.

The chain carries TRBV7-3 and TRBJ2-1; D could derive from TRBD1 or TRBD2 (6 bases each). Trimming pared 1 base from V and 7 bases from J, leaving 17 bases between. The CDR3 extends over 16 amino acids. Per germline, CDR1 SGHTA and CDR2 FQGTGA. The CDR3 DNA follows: TGTGCCAGCAGCTTAATCCGACAGGAGGGGAAAAATGAGCAGTTCTTC. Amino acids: CASSLIRQEGKNEQFF.

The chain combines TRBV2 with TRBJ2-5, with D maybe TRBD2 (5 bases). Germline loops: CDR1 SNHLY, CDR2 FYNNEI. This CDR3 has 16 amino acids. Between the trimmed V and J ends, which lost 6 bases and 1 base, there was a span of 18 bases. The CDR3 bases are TGTGCCAGCAGCTACCCGGCTGGCGGAGGCCAAGAGACCCAGTACTTC. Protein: CASSYPAGGGQETQYF. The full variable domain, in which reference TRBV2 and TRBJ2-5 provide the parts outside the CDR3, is EPEVTQTPSHQVTQMGQEVILRCVPISNHLYFYWYRQILGQKVEFLVSFYNNEISEKSEIFDDQFSVERPDGSNFTLKIRSTKLEDSAMYFCASSYPAGGGQETQYFGPGTRLLVL.

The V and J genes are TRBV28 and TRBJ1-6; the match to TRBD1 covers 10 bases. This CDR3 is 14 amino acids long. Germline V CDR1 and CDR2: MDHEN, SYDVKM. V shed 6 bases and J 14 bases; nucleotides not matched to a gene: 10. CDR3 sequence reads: CASRQGQGIETLHF. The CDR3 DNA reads TGTGCCAGCAGGCAGGGACAGGGGATCGAAACCCTCCACTTT.

CDR3 sequence: CASSYSGGLNTGELFF. The CDR3 DNA follows: TGCGCCAGCAGCTACAGTGGGGGATTGAACACCGGGGAGCTGTTTTTT. The gene calls are TRBV4-3 and TRBJ2-2; D possibly uses TRBD1 or TRBD2 (5 bases each). Germline V gives CDR1 LGHNA, CDR2 YSLEER. Between the trimmed V and J ends, which lost 5 bases and 1 base, there was a span of 14 bases. CDR3 length: 16 amino acids.

In nucleotides, the CDR3 is TGTGCCAGCAGTTTAAACGGGGGAAACTATGGCTACACCTTC. It is translated as CASSLNGGNYGYTF. The J gene is TRBJ1-2, the V gene TRBV27, with a tentative D call TRBD1 (5 bases). V was cut by 2 bases and J by 2 bases, with 9 bases left in between. The length of the CDR3 is 14 residues. Germline CDR1 and CDR2: MNHEY and SMNVEV (reference sequence).

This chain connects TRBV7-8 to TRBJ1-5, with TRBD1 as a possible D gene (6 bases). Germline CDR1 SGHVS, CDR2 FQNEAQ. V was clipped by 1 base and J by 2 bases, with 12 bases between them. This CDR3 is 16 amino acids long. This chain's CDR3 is CASSLEGRGRNQPQHF. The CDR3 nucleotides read TGTGCCAGCAGCTTAGAAGGCCGGGGGCGCAATCAGCCCCAGCATTTT.

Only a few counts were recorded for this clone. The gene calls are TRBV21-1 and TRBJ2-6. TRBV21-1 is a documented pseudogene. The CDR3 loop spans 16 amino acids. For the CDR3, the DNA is TGTGCCAGCAGCAATATTAAGGGTGGTGGGGCCAACGTCCTGACTTTC. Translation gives CASSNIKGGGANVLTF.

CDR3 protein: CASSMKGQYPSSGNTIYF. The DNA of the CDR3 is TGTGCCAGCAGCATGAAGGGGCAGTACCCCTCCTCTGGAAACACCATATATTTT. This sequence joins TRBV7-2 and TRBJ1-3, with D tentatively TRBD1 (5 bases). Trimming pared 5 bases from V and 0 bases from J, leaving 20 bases between. Germline V lookup: CDR1 SGHTA, CDR2 FQGNSA. CDR3 size: 18 residues. Full variable domain (rest looked up from reference TRBV7-2 and TRBJ1-3): GAGVSQSPSNKVTEKGKDVELRCDPISGHTALYWYRQSLGQGLEFLIYFQGNSAPDKSGLPSDRFSAERTGGSVSTLTIQRTQQEDSAVYLCASSMKGQYPSSGNTIYFGEGSWLTVV.

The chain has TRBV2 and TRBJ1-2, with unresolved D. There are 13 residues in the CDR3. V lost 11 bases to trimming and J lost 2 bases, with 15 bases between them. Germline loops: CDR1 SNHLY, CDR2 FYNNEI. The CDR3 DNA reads TGTGCCGCTTCCCTGGGAGGGAACTATGGCTACACCTTC. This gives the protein CAASLGGNYGYTF.

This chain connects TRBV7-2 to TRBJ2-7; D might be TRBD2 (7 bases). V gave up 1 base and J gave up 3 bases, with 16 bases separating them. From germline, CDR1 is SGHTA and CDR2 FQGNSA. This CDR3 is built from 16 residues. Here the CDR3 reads CASSLEGGSGHYEQYF. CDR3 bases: TGTGCCAGCAGCTTAGAGGGGGGGTCAGGACACTACGAGCAGTACTTC. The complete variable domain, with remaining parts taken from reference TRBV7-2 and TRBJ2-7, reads GAGVSQSPSNKVTEKGKDVELRCDPISGHTALYWYRQSLGQGLEFLIYFQGNSAPDKSGLPSDRFSAERTGGSVSTLTIQRTQQEDSAVYLCASSLEGGSGHYEQYFGPGTRLTVT.

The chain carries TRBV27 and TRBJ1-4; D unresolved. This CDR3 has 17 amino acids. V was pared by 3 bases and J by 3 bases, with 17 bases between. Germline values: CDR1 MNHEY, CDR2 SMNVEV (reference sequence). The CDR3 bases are TGTGCCAGCAGTTTCTTCGGGCCGTTGCATTCTAATGAAAAACTGTTTTTT. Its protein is CASSFFGPLHSNEKLFF.

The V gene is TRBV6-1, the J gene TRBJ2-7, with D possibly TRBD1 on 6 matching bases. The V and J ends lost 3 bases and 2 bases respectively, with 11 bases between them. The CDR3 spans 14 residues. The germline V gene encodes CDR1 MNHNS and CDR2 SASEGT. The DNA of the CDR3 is TGTGCCAGCAGTGACGACAGGAAAACCTACGAGCAGTACTTC. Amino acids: CASSDDRKTYEQYF.

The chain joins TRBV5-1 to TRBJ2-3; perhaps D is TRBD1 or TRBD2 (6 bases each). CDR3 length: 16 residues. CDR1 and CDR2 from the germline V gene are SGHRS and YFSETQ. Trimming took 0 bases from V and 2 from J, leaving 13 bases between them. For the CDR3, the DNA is TGCGCCAGCAGCTTGGGAACAGGGAGGTCCACAGATACGCAGTATTTT. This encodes CASSLGTGRSTDTQYF. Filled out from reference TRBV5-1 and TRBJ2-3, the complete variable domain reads KAGVTQTPRYLIKTRGQQVTLSCSPISGHRSVSWYQQTPGQGLQFLFEYFSETQRNKGNFPGRFSGRQFSNSRSEMNVSTLELGDSALYLCASSLGTGRSTDTQYFGPGTRLTVL.

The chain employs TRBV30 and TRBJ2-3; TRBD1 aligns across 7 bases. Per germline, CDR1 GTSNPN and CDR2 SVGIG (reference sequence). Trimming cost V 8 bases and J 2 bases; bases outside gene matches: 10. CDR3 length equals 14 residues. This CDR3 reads CALRGPWNTDTQYF. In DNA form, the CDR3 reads TGTGCCCTTAGGGGGCCCTGGAACACAGATACGCAGTATTTT.

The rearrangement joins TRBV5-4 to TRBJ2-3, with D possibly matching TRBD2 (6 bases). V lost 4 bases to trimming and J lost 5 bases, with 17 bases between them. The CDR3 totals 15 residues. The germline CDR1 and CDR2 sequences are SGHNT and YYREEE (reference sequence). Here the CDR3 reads CASSRAGRLKDTQYF. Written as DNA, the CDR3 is TGTGCCAGCAGCCGGGCGGGACGGCTGAAAGATACGCAGTATTTT. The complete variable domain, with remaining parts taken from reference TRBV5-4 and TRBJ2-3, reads ETGVTQSPTHLIKTRGQQVTLRCSSQSGHNTVSWYQQALGQGPQFIFQYYREEENGRGNFPPRFSGLQFPNYSSELNVNALELDDSALYLCASSRAGRLKDTQYFGPGTRLTVL.

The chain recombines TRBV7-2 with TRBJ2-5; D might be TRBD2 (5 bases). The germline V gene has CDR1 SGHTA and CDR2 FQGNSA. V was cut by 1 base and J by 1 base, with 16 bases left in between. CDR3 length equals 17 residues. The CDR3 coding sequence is TGTGCCAGCAGCTTAGAAAGGCCGGGGTCCGGCCAAGAGACCCAGTACTTC. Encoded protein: CASSLERPGSGQETQYF.

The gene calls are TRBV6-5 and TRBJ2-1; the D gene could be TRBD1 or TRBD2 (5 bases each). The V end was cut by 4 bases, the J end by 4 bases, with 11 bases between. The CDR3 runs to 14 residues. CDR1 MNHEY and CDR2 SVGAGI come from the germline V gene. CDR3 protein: CASSLGDQYNEQFF. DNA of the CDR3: TGTGCCAGCAGTTTGGGGGACCAATACAATGAGCAGTTCTTC.

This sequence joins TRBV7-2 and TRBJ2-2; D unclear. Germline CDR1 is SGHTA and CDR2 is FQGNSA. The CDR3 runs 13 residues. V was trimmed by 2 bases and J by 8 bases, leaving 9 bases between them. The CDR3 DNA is TGTGCCAGCAGCTTACCCCGTCCGGGGGAGCTGTTTTTT. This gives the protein CASSLPRPGELFF.